This TCR beta chain was captured in a study of early T cells in non-severe SARS-CoV-2 infection. In the study overall: Bulk RNA from unsorted whole blood was sequenced; chains were unpaired. General observations from the study: In VDJdb matching, anti-spike CD8 responses were favored while private and CD4 specificities went missing.

Attachment of unique molecular identifiers was made to individual cDNA molecules. TCRdb reprocessed the 5' RACE reads via MiXCR and lists one record per CDR3 protein. The sample includes 75,000 to 90,000 distinct CDR3 sequences, about 10% seen only once; the top ten take approximately 8%. This clonotype was seen many times. The antigen remains undetermined. This CDR3 has 14 residues. Germline loops: CDR1 SEHNR, CDR2 FQNEAQ (reference sequence). V gave up 5 bases and J gave up 4 bases, with 13 bases separating them. This sequence was found in an adult who was a healthcare worker with PCR-confirmed SARS-CoV-2 infection or an uninfected control (not recorded which). The material was whole blood, obtained at baseline. This chain connects TRBV7-9 to TRBJ2-3; D is perhaps TRBD1 (5 bases). CDR3 sequence: CASSMGLDPDTQYF. The CDR3 bases are TGTGCCAGCAGCATGGGGCTAGACCCAGATACGCAGTATTTT. The entire variable domain, with the rest obtained from reference TRBV7-9 and TRBJ2-3, is as follows: DTGVSQNPRHKITKRGQNVTFRCDPISEHNRLYWYRQTLGQGPEFLTYFQNEAQLEKSRLLSDRFSAERPKGSFSTLEIQRTEQGDSAMYLCASSMGLDPDTQYFGPGTRLTVL.